There are many counts of the clone carrying this T cell receptor beta chain. TCRdb re-derived calls from the reads in MiXCR, one entry per CDR3 protein. The sample comprises fewer than 250,000 distinct CDR3 sequences, over 9% of which are singletons, and 1.6% rests with the top ten. The germline V gene has CDR1 LGHNA and CDR2 YSLEER. The V end lost 0 bases, the J end lost 9 bases, and 6 bases lay between the germline ends. The CDR3 has 13 residues. These data belong to a study of T cell repertoires in cytomegalovirus infection. The sequence derives from a human donor in good health (CMV status not recorded). Some clones in this sample may be carry-over from other donors' samples. Sequencing was done on a sample of PBMCs. The chain joins TRBV4-3 to TRBJ1-6; weak D call: TRBD1 (5 bases). This CDR3 is CASSQDQGSPLHF. For the CDR3, the DNA is TGCGCCAGCAGCCAAGATCAGGGTTCACCCCTCCACTTT.